This T cell receptor beta chain came from a study of T-cell memory formation after mild COVID-19. Background on the study: Largely donor-specific TCR clusters were found.

Trimming removed 4 bases from V and 4 bases from J, with 6 bases in between. The CDR3 extends over 13 amino acids. Germline values: CDR1 KGHDR, CDR2 SFDVKD. The 5'RACE method, run with constant-segment primers, produced TCR alpha and TCR beta cDNA libraries (carrying sample barcodes and UMIs). TCRdb ran MiXCR on the 5' RACE reads and lists one entry per CDR3 protein. Here the sample spans 200,000 to 300,000 distinct CDR3 sequences, approximately 15% being singletons. This clonotype was counted between two and nine times. Its target is not known. Study-wide results and caveats: CD4+ clones that contracted lay mainly in CM and EM; CD8+ ones lay in EMRA. Later expanders leaned CD4+, whereas day 15 to 85 contracting clones were balanced CD4/CD8.

This chain links TRBV24-1 with TRBJ2-2, with D unclear. The sequenced sample consisted of PBMCs or a T cell subset sorted from them (not recorded which). This sequence originates from a young man who had mild COVID-19 (a few samples of this study predate the infection). Cell type and time point are not known. CDR3 DNA sequence: TGTGCCACCAGTGACGGGCCCACCGGGGAGCTGTTTTTT. It yields the protein CATSDGPTGELFF.